These 20 T cell receptor beta chains share one sample of origin, sequenced in a study of beta chain features in type 1 diabetes (dated by TCRdb to the late 2010s). Libraries came from the immunoSEQ multiplex PCR assay. The entire amount of isolated RNA was reverse transcribed using the High Capacity cDNA Reverse Transcription Kit, so the sequenced TCRB transcripts were expressed ones. This immuneACCESS table, as held by TCRdb, lists in-frame sequences with V and J called but not all clones. Of the missing ones, under half trace to an unresolved V gene in checked studies; the others have no known cause. The sample yields approximately 40,000 clones; roughly 50% were counted once. The ten largest clonotypes hold roughly 0.25% of the sample. What was sequenced was stem cell memory CD4+ T cells from blood. In light of the paper, this sample's cell subset or site label describes: stem cell-like memory CD4+ T cells. The receptors here all came from a woman younger than 45 in good health.

This clone has only a few counts. The rearrangement links TRBV7-2 to TRBJ2-5, with D possibly TRBD2 on 5 matching bases. The assigned J gene may be wrong: the sequence end matches TRBJ2-7 better. In germline, CDR1 is SGHTA, CDR2 FQGNSA. This CDR3 region has 16 residues. The CDR3 DNA reads as TGTGCCAGCAGCTTAGGAGGGCTAGCCCAACGCTACGAGCAGTACTTC. Amino acids: CASSLGGLAQRYEQYF.

The rearrangement links TRBV6-6 to TRBJ1-1; D ambiguous. Trimming cost V 2 bases and J 1 base, with 8 bases left between them. Germline CDR1 is MNHNY and CDR2 is SVGAGI (reference sequence). This CDR3 region has 14 residues. The CDR3 reads CASSYVAGNTEAFF. The DNA for the CDR3 is TGTGCCAGCAGTTACGTCGCAGGGAACACTGAAGCTTTCTTT.

The CDR3 here is CASSLGTSQKNIQYF. The CDR3 region has the DNA TGTGCCAGCAGCTTGGGGACTAGCCAAAAAAACATTCAGTACTTC. The V call is TRBV5-8, the J call TRBJ2-4; 8 nucleotides match TRBD2. V dropped 0 bases and J dropped 4; count of bases not matched to a gene: 3. Germline-derived CDR1 and CDR2 are SGHTS and YDEGEE. The CDR3 is 15 residues long.

This clone was counted a few times. The V gene is TRBV12-5, the J gene TRBJ2-3; tentative D call: TRBD2 (6 bases). Germline assignment: CDR1 LGHNT and CDR2 FRNRAP. Deletions cut 0 bases from V and 5 bases from J, with 15 bases between. CDR3 length: 16 amino acids. The chain's CDR3 is CASGLVKSGEIDTQYF. Written as DNA, the CDR3 is TGTGCTAGTGGTTTGGTAAAATCGGGAGAGATAGATACGCAGTATTTT.

This clone has a handful of counts. The J gene is TRBJ2-1, the V gene TRBV6-6; TRBD1 agrees at 11 bases. The CDR3 is made up of 14 amino acids. Germline V CDR1 and CDR2: MNHNY, SVGAGI (reference sequence). The J segment lost 7 bases and the V segment lost 7 bases, leaving 6 bases of the junction unmatched. CDR3 sequence (DNA): TGTGCCAGCACGAGGACAGGGGGCGGGAATGAGCAGTTCTTC. It is translated as CASTRTGGGNEQFF.

CDR3 nucleotides: TGTGCCAGTAGAAATACAGGGGGCCACGAGCAGTACTTC. It specifies CASRNTGGHEQYF. V is TRBV19 and J is TRBJ2-7; 9 bases agree with TRBD1. CDR1 LNHDA and CDR2 SQIVND come from the germline V gene (reference sequence). CDR3 length equals 13 residues. The ends lost 6 bases at V and 5 bases at J; junction bases unmatched: 5.

The rearrangement joins TRBV6-1 to TRBJ1-5; 8 bases line up with TRBD1. CDR3 length equals 14 residues. V shed 5 bases and J 5 bases; nucleotides not matched to a gene: 5. Germline V CDR1 and CDR2: MNHNS, SASEGT. As DNA, the CDR3 is TGTGCCAGCAGTTTCGGACAGGGCGATCAGCCCCAGCATTTT. It translates to CASSFGQGDQPQHF.

The rearrangement uses TRBV4-2 and TRBJ2-7; 15 bases are shared with TRBD2. Losses at the gene ends were 3 bases for V and 0 bases for J; bases not matched to a gene: 9. Germline V CDR1 and CDR2: LGHNA, YNFKEQ. This CDR3 has 19 residues. CDR3 amino acids: CASSHAPGLAGGSSYEQYF. CDR3 coding DNA: TGTGCCAGCAGCCACGCCCCGGGACTAGCGGGAGGAAGCTCCTACGAGCAGTACTTC.

This clone showed up just a few times. J is TRBJ2-7 and V is TRBV27; TRBD2 aligns across 8 bases. There are 15 residues in the CDR3. CDR1 is MNHEY, CDR2 SMNVEV, per germline (reference sequence). Trimming removed 2 bases from V and 0 bases from J; junction bases left unmatched: 3. This chain's CDR3 is CASSLGGLASYEQYF. The DNA for the CDR3 is TGTGCCAGCAGTTTAGGAGGACTAGCCTCCTACGAGCAGTACTTC.

The rearrangement joins TRBV10-3 to TRBJ2-7; D may be TRBD2 (6 bases). CDR3 length equals 18 residues. Germline CDR1 is ENHRY and CDR2 is SYGVKD. The V gene lost 0 bases and the J gene lost 0 bases, with 18 bases spanning the gap. DNA for the CDR3: TGTGCCATCAGTGAGTCGAGGGGTATAGCGGTTAGCTCCTACGAGCAGTACTTC. It is translated as CAISESRGIAVSSYEQYF.

This clone was recorded a few times. The chain links TRBV7-2 to TRBJ2-4, with a tentative D call TRBD1 (6 bases). V was cut by 3 bases and J by 0 bases, with 12 bases left in between. CDR3 length: 16 residues. The germline gives CDR1 SGHTA, CDR2 FQGNSA. The CDR3 sequence is CASSFPGHLAKNIQYF. The CDR3 DNA sequence: TGTGCCAGCAGCTTCCCGGGACACCTAGCCAAAAACATTCAGTACTTC. Full variable domain (missing parts from reference TRBV7-2 and TRBJ2-4): GAGVSQSPSNKVTEKGKDVELRCDPISGHTALYWYRQSLGQGLEFLIYFQGNSAPDKSGLPSDRFSAERTGGSVSTLTIQRTQQEDSAVYLCASSFPGHLAKNIQYFGAGTRLSVL.

The chain recombines TRBV10-3 with TRBJ2-7, with TRBD1 matching 9 bases. CDR1 ENHRY and CDR2 SYGVKD come from the germline V gene. V was pared by 6 bases and J by 7 bases, with 4 bases of the junction left unmatched. The CDR3 runs to 12 residues. In DNA, the CDR3 is TGTGCCATCAGGGGACAGGGCGAGGAGCAGTACTTC. The encoded protein is CAIRGQGEEQYF.

The J gene is TRBJ1-1, the V gene TRBV19, with no clear D. The V gene's germline CDR1 is LNHDA and CDR2 SQIVND (reference sequence). V lost 0 bases to trimming and J lost 6 bases, with 11 bases between them. The CDR3 is made up of 14 amino acids. CDR3 region: CASSIDQGSAEAFF. The CDR3 DNA is TGTGCCAGTAGTATAGATCAAGGGAGCGCTGAAGCTTTCTTT.

As DNA, the CDR3 is TGTGCCAGTAGTAGGGACAGCAACAATCAGCCCCAGCATTTT. It translates to CASSRDSNNQPQHF. The chain couples TRBV19 to TRBJ1-5, with 7 bases matching TRBD1. This CDR3 region has 14 residues. V trimming: 4 bases; J trimming: 3 bases; junction bases outside the gene matches: 3. Germline V gene lookup returns CDR1 LNHDA and CDR2 SQIVND (reference sequence). Complete variable domain (other parts from reference TRBV19 and TRBJ1-5): DGGITQSPKYLFRKEGQNVTLSCEQNLNHDAMYWYRQDPGQGLRLIYYSQIVNDFQKGDIAEGYSVSREKKESFPLTVTSAQKNPTAFYLCASSRDSNNQPQHFGDGTRLSIL.

V usage is TRBV4-2 and J usage is TRBJ1-1, with 7 nucleotides matching TRBD1. The trim removed 3 bases at V and 5 bases at J, leaving 12 bases unmatched. CDR3 size: 16 residues. Germline V gene lookup returns CDR1 LGHNA and CDR2 YNFKEQ. The CDR3 region has the DNA TGTGCCAGCAGCCAGGTTGCCGAGGGGGCTATAACTGAAGCTTTCTTT. The encoded protein is CASSQVAEGAITEAFF.

V and J are TRBV7-9 and TRBJ2-1; no firm D call. The CDR3 is 12 amino acids. Germline CDR1 is SEHNR and CDR2 is FQNEAQ (reference sequence). Trimming removed 2 bases at V and 9 bases at J, with 8 bases between. The CDR3 DNA reads TGTGCCAGCAGCTTACAGTGGAGTGAGCAGTTCTTC. Translating it yields CASSLQWSEQFF.

This clone was counted only a few times. V gene TRBV7-3 combines with J gene TRBJ2-7; 10 bases agree with TRBD1. This CDR3 contains 13 residues. From germline, CDR1 is SGHTA and CDR2 FQGTGA. The V segment lost 5 bases and the J segment 6 bases; nucleotides outside the gene matches: 4. The CDR3 here is CASSEGQGREQYF. CDR3 in DNA: TGTGCCAGCAGCGAGGGACAGGGGCGCGAGCAGTACTTC.

This chain joins TRBV10-3 and TRBJ2-1, with 12 bases fitting TRBD2. With 3 bases clipped from V and 5 bases from J, the junction kept 5 bases outside the gene matches. The CDR3 is 16 amino acids. The germline CDR1 and CDR2 sequences are ENHRY and SYGVKD. The CDR3 loop reads CAISDGRTSGDNEQFF. Written as DNA, the CDR3 is TGTGCCATCAGTGACGGCAGGACTAGCGGGGACAATGAGCAGTTCTTC.

This clone was counted a few times. The chain is built from TRBV4-2 and TRBJ2-5; a possible D gene is TRBD1 (5 bases). Per germline, CDR1 LGHNA and CDR2 YNFKEQ. The CDR3 extends over 13 amino acids. V gave up 1 base and J gave up 4 bases, with 7 bases separating them. The CDR3 DNA is TGTGCCAGCAGCCAAGCCAGGGTAGAGACCCAGTACTTC. The encoded protein is CASSQARVETQYF.

The chain uses TRBV7-2 and TRBJ1-5; D unclear. The CDR3 spans 14 residues. Between the trimmed V and J ends, which lost 3 bases and 4 bases, there was a span of 10 bases. CDR1 and CDR2 from the germline V gene are SGHTA and FQGNSA. For the CDR3, the DNA is TGTGCCAGCAGCTTTAGCTCCCTAAATCAGCCCCAGCATTTT. Protein product: CASSFSSLNQPQHF.